One and the same sample provided the 30 T cell receptor beta chains below, sequenced in a study of CD8 T cells in ankylosing spondylitis. Each CDR3 protein is one row after TCRdb ran MiXCR on the 5' RACE reads. The sample contains 30,000 to 40,000 distinct CDR3 sequences, about 9.4% of which appear only once. Material: blood, either unsorted or a sorted T cell fraction (not recorded which). These receptors came from a male donor with ankylosing spondylitis or in good health (not recorded which).

This clonotype was recorded at least ten times. This sequence joins TRBV7-3 and TRBJ1-1, with 7 bases identical to TRBD1. CDR1 and CDR2 from the germline V gene are SGHTA and FQGTGA. This CDR3 contains 14 residues. V was pared by 4 bases and J by 5 bases, with 7 bases of the junction left unmatched. CDR3: CASSSRQGRTEAFF. The CDR3 coding sequence is TGTGCCAGCAGCTCAAGACAGGGAAGGACTGAAGCTTTCTTT.

As regards this clonotype: This may stem from a read error, because a much larger clone lies one nucleotide away. The V call is TRBV2, the J call TRBJ2-5; a weak D match, TRBD2 (6 bases). Germline V lookup: CDR1 SNHLY, CDR2 FYNNEI. The CDR3 totals 15 residues. The CDR3 region is CVSSAPQGGPGTQYF. In DNA form, the CDR3 reads TGTGTCAGCAGCGCCCCCCAGGGAGGCCCAGGGACCCAGTACTTC. Variable domain in full (rest from reference TRBV2 and TRBJ2-5): EPEVTQTPSHQVTQMGQEVILRCVPISNHLYFYWYRQILGQKVEFLVSFYNNEISEKSEIFDDQFSVERPDGSNFTLKIRSTKLEDSAMYFCVSSAPQGGPGTQYFGPGTRLLVL.

This clonotype was counted many times. The chain recombines TRBV5-1 with TRBJ2-7, with 13 bases fitting TRBD2. Germline CDR1 SGHRS, CDR2 YFSETQ. The J segment lost 7 bases and the V segment lost 4 bases, leaving 8 bases of the junction unmatched. The CDR3 runs 15 residues. The CDR3 DNA follows: TGCGCCAGCAGCCCACTAGCGGGAGGGCCGAAAGAGCAGTACTTC. Its translation is CASSPLAGGPKEQYF.

The rearrangement uses TRBV11-2 and TRBJ1-2, with 7 nucleotides matching TRBD1. In germline, CDR1 is SGHAT, CDR2 FQNNGV. This CDR3 contains 14 residues. J was trimmed by 14 bases and V by 3 bases; bases with no gene match: 15. As DNA, the CDR3 is TGTGCCAGCAGCTTTTCCGGGACAGCCTATGTTCGGACCTTC. Amino acid sequence: CASSFSGTAYVRTF.

This clonotype came up many times. The chain recombines TRBV15 with TRBJ1-5; no definite D call. Trimming pared 1 base from V and 2 bases from J, leaving 9 bases between. The CDR3 runs 15 residues. CDR1 is LNHNV and CDR2 is YYDKDF in the germline V gene (reference sequence). The CDR3 DNA reads as TGTGCCACCAGCAGAGTCCCAGTGGGCAATCAGCCCCAGCATTTT. It codes for CATSRVPVGNQPQHF.

This clonotype was found many times. The genes are TRBV10-2 and TRBJ2-7, with D possibly being TRBD1 or TRBD2 (5 bases each). CDR3 length: 13 amino acids. Germline CDR1 and CDR2: WSHSY and SAAADI. The V end lost 1 base, the J end lost 4 bases, and 8 bases lay between the germline ends. Here the CDR3 reads CASSEYEGYEQYF. The CDR3 DNA reads as TGCGCCAGCAGTGAGTATGAGGGGTACGAGCAGTACTTC.

This clonotype was seen at least ten times. The chain uses TRBV27 and TRBJ2-3; D may be TRBD1 or TRBD2 (5 bases each). CDR3 length equals 15 residues. V was shortened by 4 bases and J by 2 bases, with 13 bases between the two germline ends. Per the germline V gene, CDR1 is MNHEY and CDR2 is SMNVEV (reference sequence). The CDR3 loop is CASSSWGSFTDTQYF. The DNA for the CDR3 is TGTGCCAGCAGTTCCTGGGGGTCATTCACAGATACGCAGTATTTT.

At least ten counts were recorded for this clonotype. The chain uses TRBV24-1 and TRBJ2-2; 8 bases match TRBD2. This CDR3 contains 14 residues. Losses at the gene ends were 8 bases for V and 3 bases for J; bases not matched to a gene: 4. From germline, CDR1 is KGHDR and CDR2 SFDVKD. CDR3 nucleotide sequence: TGTGCCACCAACGCGGGAGGCGACACCGGGGAGCTGTTTTTT. Protein: CATNAGGDTGELFF.

This clonotype was detected many times. The chain recombines TRBV18 with TRBJ1-5; 7 bases map to TRBD1. Trimming took 3 bases from V and 5 from J; bases not matched to a gene: 7. Germline V gene lookup returns CDR1 KGHSH and CDR2 LQKENI. The length of the CDR3 is 15 residues. DNA for the CDR3: TGTGCCAGCTCACCGGCTCGGGACAGAGATCAGCCCCAGCATTTT. It translates to CASSPARDRDQPQHF.

This clonotype was counted at least ten times. The rearrangement links TRBV20-1 to TRBJ1-2, with D perhaps TRBD1 (5 bases). V lost 1 base and J 6 bases, leaving 12 bases between the germline ends. Per the germline V gene, CDR1 is DFQATT and CDR2 is SNEGSKA (reference sequence). The CDR3 runs 13 residues. The DNA for the CDR3 is TGCAGTGCTAGAGCTGGGGGAGTTGATGGCTACACCTTC. It translates to CSARAGGVDGYTF.

At least ten counts were recorded for this clonotype. At one boundary the junction diverges from the germline segment, which might be a read error. The chain joins TRBV5-1 to TRBJ1-1; D perhaps matches TRBD1 (5 bases). Germline V CDR1 and CDR2: SGHRS, YFSETQ. The CDR3 length is 15 residues. CDR3 in amino acids: CASSLGGTVNTEVFF. DNA of the CDR3: TGCGCCAGCAGCTTGGGTGGGACGGTGAACACTGAAGTTTTCTTT. Complete variable domain (other parts from reference TRBV5-1 and TRBJ1-1): KAGVTQTPRYLIKTRGQQVTLSCSPISGHRSVSWYQQTPGQGLQFLFEYFSETQRNKGNFPGRFSGRQFSNSRSEMNVSTLELGDSALYLCASSLGGTVNTEVFFGQGTRLTVV.

At least ten counts were recorded for this clonotype. J is TRBJ1-5 and V is TRBV6-6; TRBD1 is a possible D gene (5 bases). The germline gives CDR1 MNHNY, CDR2 SVGAGI (reference sequence). This CDR3 is 13 amino acids long. V was cut by 7 bases and J by 4 bases, with 11 bases left in between. CDR3 sequence (DNA): TGTGCCAGCAAGGACACGAATAATCAGCCCCAGCATTTT. Protein sequence: CASKDTNNQPQHF.

The V call is TRBV20-1, the J call TRBJ2-5; 8 bases fit TRBD1. Germline lookup yields CDR1 DFQATT and CDR2 SNEGSKA (reference sequence). The J segment lost 4 bases and the V segment lost 2 bases, leaving 6 bases of the junction unmatched. The CDR3 has 14 residues. Written as DNA, the CDR3 is TGCAGTGCTAGACTTTTACAGGGGGGAGAGACCCAGTACTTC. Its protein product is CSARLLQGGETQYF.

There are many counts of this clonotype. The chain has TRBV6-2 or TRBV6-3 and TRBJ1-2; 10 nucleotides agree with TRBD1. CDR3 length: 14 amino acids. Germline CDR1 and CDR2: MNHEY and SVGEGT. With 7 bases clipped from V and 3 bases from J, the junction kept 5 bases outside the gene matches. The CDR3 reads CASTRTGGDYGYTF. The CDR3 coding sequence is TGTGCCAGCACCCGGACAGGGGGAGACTATGGCTACACCTTC.

This clonotype was detected only a few times. The rearrangement joins TRBV5-1 to TRBJ1-2; tentatively, D is TRBD1 (5 bases). Trimming cost V 0 bases and J 4 bases, with 10 bases left between them. There are 14 residues in the CDR3. Per the germline V gene, CDR1 is SGHRS and CDR2 is YFSETQ. CDR3 sequence (DNA): TGCGCCAGCAGCTTGGGGCAGGGAGTCTATGGCTACACCTTC. This encodes CASSLGQGVYGYTF.

The rearrangement uses TRBV13 and TRBJ1-1, with TRBD1 matching over 8 bases. The CDR3 loop spans 16 amino acids. The junction had 6 bases not matched to a gene; V was cut back by 1 base and J by 2 bases. The germline V gene has CDR1 PRHDT and CDR2 FYEKMQ (reference sequence). The CDR3 DNA sequence: TGTGCCAGCAGCTTAGCCCCCACAGGGGGAAACACTGAAGCTTTCTTT. It is translated as CASSLAPTGGNTEAFF.

In this sample, this clonotype turned up many times. The rearrangement links TRBV3-1 to TRBJ1-6; D is uncertain. CDR1 is LGHDT, CDR2 YNNKEL, per germline (reference sequence). The CDR3 covers 13 residues. Trimming left V 0 bases short and J 7 bases short, with 4 bases between. The CDR3 sequence is CASSQEWNSPLHF. In nucleotides, the CDR3 is TGTGCCAGCAGCCAAGAGTGGAATTCACCCCTCCACTTT.

This clonotype was detected many times. The chain couples TRBV7-9 to TRBJ1-2; 8 nucleotides agree with TRBD1. Germline CDR1 and CDR2: SEHNR and FQNEAQ (reference sequence). The CDR3 has 13 residues. J lost 6 bases, V lost 4 bases, and 4 bases had no gene match. The CDR3 is CASSYRTGHGYTF. As DNA, the CDR3 is TGTGCCAGCAGCTACCGGACAGGGCATGGCTACACCTTC.

This clonotype was found many times. This chain links TRBV4-1 with TRBJ2-1; 8 nucleotides align to TRBD2. The junction had 8 bases not matched to a gene; V was cut back by 6 bases and J by 4 bases. CDR3 length equals 15 residues. The germline V gene encodes CDR1 MGHRA and CDR2 YSYEKL. CDR3 loop: CASSNTGTRYNEQFF. Here the CDR3 DNA reads TGCGCCAGCAGTAACACCGGGACTAGATACAATGAGCAGTTCTTC.

At least ten counts were recorded for this clonotype. J is TRBJ2-7 and V is TRBV20-1; perhaps TRBD1 as D (6 bases). Per the germline V gene, CDR1 is DFQATT and CDR2 is SNEGSKA (reference sequence). V lost 1 base to trimming and J lost 7 bases, with 17 bases between them. CDR3 length equals 14 residues. CDR3 amino acids: CSARGDTGREEQYF. The CDR3 region has the DNA TGCAGTGCTAGAGGTGACACAGGGCGTGAGGAGCAGTACTTC.

This clonotype has ten or more counts. The rearrangement joins TRBV29-1 to TRBJ1-5; tentatively, D is TRBD1 (6 bases). Germline values: CDR1 SQVTM, CDR2 ANQGSEA. The CDR3 totals 13 residues. Trimming took off 4 bases at V and 4 bases at J, with 11 bases between the two ends. CDR3 loop: CSVGSDRNQPQHF. DNA of the CDR3: TGCAGCGTTGGGAGCGACAGGAATCAGCCCCAGCATTTT.

The table lists this clonotype with many counts. The V gene is TRBV4-1, the J gene TRBJ2-1; 7 bases line up with TRBD2. Germline V gene lookup returns CDR1 MGHRA and CDR2 YSYEKL. CDR3 length: 19 residues. V shed 0 bases, J shed 5 bases, and the junction held 16 bases outside the gene matches. The chain's CDR3 is CASSQEGASGVGRNNEQFF. CDR3 coding DNA: TGCGCCAGCAGCCAAGAAGGGGCTAGCGGAGTAGGAAGAAACAATGAGCAGTTCTTC.

This clonotype was observed at least ten times. V and J are TRBV10-3 and TRBJ2-7, with 7 bases fitting TRBD2. CDR3 length equals 16 residues. V gave up 10 bases and J gave up 0 bases; unmatched junction bases: 15. Germline loops: CDR1 ENHRY, CDR2 SYGVKD. CDR3 amino acids: CATRDLRAGSSYEQYF. Written as DNA, the CDR3 is TGTGCCACAAGGGATCTCAGAGCGGGGAGCTCCTACGAGCAGTACTTC.

In its sample, this clonotype was seen many times. The rearrangement joins TRBV11-2 to TRBJ2-3, with 8 bases identical to TRBD1. V gave up 4 bases and J gave up 3 bases; unmatched junction bases: 3. CDR1 SGHAT and CDR2 FQNNGV come from the germline V gene. CDR3 size: 14 residues. DNA for the CDR3: TGTGCCAGCAGCTGGGACAGGCTAACAGATACGCAGTATTTT. Amino acids: CASSWDRLTDTQYF.

There are many counts of this clonotype. The CDR3 DNA follows: TGCAGCGTTGACGAGTACAATGAGCAGTTCTTC. It yields the protein CSVDEYNEQFF. V is TRBV29-1 and J is TRBJ2-1; D is unclear. Trimming shortened V by 3 bases and J by 4 bases, and 4 bases separated the two germline ends. Germline assignment: CDR1 SQVTM and CDR2 ANQGSEA. The CDR3 is 11 residues long.

The chain uses TRBV2 and TRBJ2-1; 11 bases line up with TRBD2. This CDR3 is built from 12 residues. Germline assignment: CDR1 SNHLY and CDR2 FYNNEI. Unmatched junction bases numbered 5, after V lost 4 bases and J lost 15 bases. DNA for the CDR3: TGTGCCAGCAGTGGACTAGCGGGGAGGGGGTTCTTC. Translating it yields CASSGLAGRGFF.

The gene calls are TRBV6-5 and TRBJ2-1, with D unclear. The CDR3 spans 11 residues. V lost 0 bases to trimming and J lost 6 bases, with 0 bases between them. Per the germline V gene, CDR1 is MNHEY and CDR2 is SVGAGI. CDR3 nucleotide sequence: TGTGCCAGCAGTTACTCCAATGAGCAGTTCTTC. Translated: CASSYSNEQFF.

This clonotype was picked up many times. The chain has TRBV11-2 and TRBJ2-7; D not resolved. CDR1 and CDR2 from the germline V gene are SGHAT and FQNNGV. V gave up 5 bases and J gave up 1 base, with 30 bases separating them. CDR3 length: 20 residues. In nucleotides, the CDR3 is TGTGCCAGCAGCCCCGGTCGGACGGTGATCGGGCCCCTACCGTCCTACGAGCAGTACTTC. Amino acid sequence: CASSPGRTVIGPLPSYEQYF.

This clonotype was detected many times. The chain uses TRBV29-1 and TRBJ2-7; D gene ambiguous. This CDR3 has 12 residues. Germline V gene data show CDR1 as SQVTM and CDR2 as ANQGSEA. Trimming removed 4 bases at V and 2 bases at J, with 9 bases between. The CDR3 loop reads CSVADTPYEQYF. In nucleotides, the CDR3 is TGCAGCGTTGCGGATACCCCCTACGAGCAGTACTTC.

Many counts were recorded for this clonotype. This sequence joins TRBV19 and TRBJ2-1; 8 bases align to TRBD2. J was trimmed by 4 bases and V by 7 bases; bases with no gene match: 6. The CDR3 loop spans 14 amino acids. In germline, CDR1 is LNHDA, CDR2 SQIVND (reference sequence). The CDR3 here is CASNPGGEYNEQFF. In DNA, the CDR3 is TGTGCCAGTAACCCGGGAGGGGAATACAATGAGCAGTTCTTC.